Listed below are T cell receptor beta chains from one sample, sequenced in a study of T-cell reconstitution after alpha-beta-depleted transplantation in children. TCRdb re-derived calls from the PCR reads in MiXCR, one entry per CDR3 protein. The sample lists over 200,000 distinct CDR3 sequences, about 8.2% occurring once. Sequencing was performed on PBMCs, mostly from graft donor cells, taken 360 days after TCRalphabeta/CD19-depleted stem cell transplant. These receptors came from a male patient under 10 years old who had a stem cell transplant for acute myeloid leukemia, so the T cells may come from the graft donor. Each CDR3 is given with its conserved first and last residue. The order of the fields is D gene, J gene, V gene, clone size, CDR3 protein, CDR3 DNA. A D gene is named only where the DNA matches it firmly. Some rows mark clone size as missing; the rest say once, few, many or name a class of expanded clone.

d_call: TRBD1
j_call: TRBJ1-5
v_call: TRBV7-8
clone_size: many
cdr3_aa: CASSRDRVHNQPQHF
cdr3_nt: TGTGCCAGCAGCAGAGACAGGGTACACAATCAGCCCCAGCATTTT

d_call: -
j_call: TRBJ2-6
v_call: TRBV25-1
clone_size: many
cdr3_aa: CASSGSNSGANVLTF
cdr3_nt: TGTGCCAGCAGTGGTAGTAACTCTGGGGCCAACGTCCTGACTTTC

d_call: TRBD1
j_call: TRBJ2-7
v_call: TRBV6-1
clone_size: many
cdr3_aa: CASSAYRGREQYF
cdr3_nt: TGTGCCAGCAGTGCGTACAGGGGGCGCGAGCAGTACTTC

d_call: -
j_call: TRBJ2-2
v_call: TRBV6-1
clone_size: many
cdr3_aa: CASSRSGHLVTGELFF
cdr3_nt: TGTGCCAGCAGTCGCTCCGGACACCTCGTCACCGGGGAGCTGTTTTTT

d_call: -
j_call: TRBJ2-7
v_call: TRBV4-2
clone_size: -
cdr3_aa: CASSQAASPSYEQYF
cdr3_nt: TGTGCCAGCAGCCAAGCGGCTAGCCCGTCCTACGAGCAGTACTTC

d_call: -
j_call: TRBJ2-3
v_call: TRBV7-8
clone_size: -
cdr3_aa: CASRRPGQSDADTQYF
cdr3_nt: TGTGCCAGCAGGCGACCTGGACAGTCAGATGCAGATACGCAGTATTTT

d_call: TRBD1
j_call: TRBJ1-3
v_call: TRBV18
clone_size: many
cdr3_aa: CASSRDRGASGNTIYF
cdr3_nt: TGTGCCAGCTCCCGGGACAGGGGTGCCTCTGGAAACACCATATATTTT

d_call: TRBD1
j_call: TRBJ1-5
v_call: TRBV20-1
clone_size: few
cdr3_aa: CSARDSGTVNQPQHF
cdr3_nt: TGCAGTGCTAGAGACTCCGGGACAGTCAATCAGCCCCAGCATTTT

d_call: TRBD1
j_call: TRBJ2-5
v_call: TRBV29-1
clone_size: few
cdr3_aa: CSVRDRGRWEETQYF
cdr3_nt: TGCAGCGTCCGGGACAGGGGGCGCTGGGAAGAGACCCAGTACTTC

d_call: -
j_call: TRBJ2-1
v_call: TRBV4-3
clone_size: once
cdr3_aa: CASSRGRISYNEQFF
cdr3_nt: TGCGCCAGCAGCCGGGGGAGGATTTCCTACAATGAGCAGTTCTTC

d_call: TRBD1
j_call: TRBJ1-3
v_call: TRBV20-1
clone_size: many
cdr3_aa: CSAPIGGNGNTIYF
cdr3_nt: TGCAGTGCTCCGATAGGGGGCAATGGAAACACCATATATTTT

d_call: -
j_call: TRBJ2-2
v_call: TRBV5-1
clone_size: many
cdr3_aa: CASSLGQVIANTGELFF
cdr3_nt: TGCGCCAGCAGCTTGGGACAGGTCATCGCGAACACCGGGGAGCTGTTTTTT

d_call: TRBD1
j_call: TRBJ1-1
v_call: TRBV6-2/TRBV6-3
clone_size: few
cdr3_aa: CASSWTGPAEAFF
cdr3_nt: TGTGCCAGCAGCTGGACAGGGCCAGCTGAAGCTTTCTTT

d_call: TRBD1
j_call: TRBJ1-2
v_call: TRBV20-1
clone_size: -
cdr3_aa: CSARLIRQGGTGNTF
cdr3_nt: TGCAGTGCTAGACTCATCAGACAGGGGGGAACTGGGAACACCTTC

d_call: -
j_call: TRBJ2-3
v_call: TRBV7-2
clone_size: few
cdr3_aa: CASSPHSPIATDTQYF
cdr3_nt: TGTGCCAGCAGCCCCCACAGCCCGATCGCCACAGATACGCAGTATTTT

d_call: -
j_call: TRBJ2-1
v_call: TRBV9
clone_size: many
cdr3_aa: CASSDHNEQFF
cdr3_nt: TGTGCCAGCAGCGACCACAATGAGCAGTTCTTC

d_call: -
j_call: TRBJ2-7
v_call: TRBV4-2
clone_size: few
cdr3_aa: CAISREPPNQSSHEQYF
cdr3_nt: TGTGCCATCAGCCGAGAGCCCCCCAACCAAAGTTCGCACGAGCAGTACTTC

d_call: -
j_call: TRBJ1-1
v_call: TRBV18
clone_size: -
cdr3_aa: CASSPGHSLNTEAFF
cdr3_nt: TGTGCCAGCTCACCAGGGCACAGCCTGAACACTGAAGCTTTCTTT

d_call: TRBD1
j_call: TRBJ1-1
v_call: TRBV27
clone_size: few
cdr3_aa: CASSLGTVLNTEAFF
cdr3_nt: TGTGCCAGCAGTTTAGGGACAGTACTGAACACTGAAGCTTTCTTT

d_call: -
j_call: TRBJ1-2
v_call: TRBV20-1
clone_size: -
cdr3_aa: CSARGDSIYGYTF
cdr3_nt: TGCAGTGCCCGCGGGGATTCAATCTATGGCTACACCTTC

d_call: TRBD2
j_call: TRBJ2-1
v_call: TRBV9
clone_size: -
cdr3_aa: CASSVFRGGRNEQFF
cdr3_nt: TGTGCCAGCAGCGTATTCCGGGGGGGCCGCAATGAGCAGTTCTTC

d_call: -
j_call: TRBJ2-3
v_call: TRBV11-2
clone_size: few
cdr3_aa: CASSLEGAEERSNTDTQYF
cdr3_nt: TGTGCCAGCAGCTTAGAGGGGGCAGAGGAAAGAAGCAACACAGATACGCAGTATTTT

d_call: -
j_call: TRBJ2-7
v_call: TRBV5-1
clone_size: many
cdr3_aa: CASSAGPYEQYF
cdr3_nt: TGCGCCAGCAGCGCAGGGCCCTACGAGCAGTACTTC

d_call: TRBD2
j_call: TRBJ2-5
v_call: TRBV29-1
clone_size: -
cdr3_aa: CSGTGTTGETQYF
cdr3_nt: TGCAGCGGGACCGGGACTACAGGAGAGACCCAGTACTTC

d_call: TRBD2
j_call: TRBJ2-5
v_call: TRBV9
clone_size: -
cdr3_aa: CASSGSSGSWEETQYF
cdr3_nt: TGTGCCAGCAGCGGTAGTAGCGGGAGTTGGGAAGAGACCCAGTACTTC

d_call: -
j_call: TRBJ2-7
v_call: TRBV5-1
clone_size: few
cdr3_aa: CASSLGGGSHYEQYF
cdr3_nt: TGCGCCAGCAGCTTGGGAGGCGGTTCCCACTACGAGCAGTACTTC

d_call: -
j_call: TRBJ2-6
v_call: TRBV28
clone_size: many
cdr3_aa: CASSLGVPGANVLTF
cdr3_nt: TGTGCCAGCAGCCTAGGGGTACCTGGGGCCAACGTCCTGACTTTC

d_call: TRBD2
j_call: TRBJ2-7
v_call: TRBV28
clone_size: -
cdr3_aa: CASSLTSGSFYEQYF
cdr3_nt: TGTGCCAGCAGCCTGACTAGCGGGAGTTTCTACGAGCAGTACTTC

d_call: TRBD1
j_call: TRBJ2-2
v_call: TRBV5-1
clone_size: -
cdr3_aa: CASSFALDRDTGELFF
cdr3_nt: TGCGCCAGCAGCTTCGCTCTGGACAGGGACACCGGGGAGCTGTTTTTT

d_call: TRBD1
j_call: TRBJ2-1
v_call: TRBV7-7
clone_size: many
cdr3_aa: CASSLDRDNEQFF
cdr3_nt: TGTGCTAGCAGCTTGGACAGGGACAATGAGCAGTTCTTC

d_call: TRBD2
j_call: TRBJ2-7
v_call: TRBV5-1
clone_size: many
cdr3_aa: CASSNRTSGATYEQYF
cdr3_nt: TGCGCCAGCAGCAATAGGACTAGCGGGGCCACCTACGAGCAGTACTTC

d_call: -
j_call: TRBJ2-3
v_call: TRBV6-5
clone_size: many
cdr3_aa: CASRVHASDTQYF
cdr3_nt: TGTGCCAGCAGAGTCCACGCCTCAGATACGCAGTATTTT

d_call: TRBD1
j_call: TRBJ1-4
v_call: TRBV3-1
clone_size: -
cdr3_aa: CASSQRGLSNEKLFF
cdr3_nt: TGTGCCAGCAGCCAGAGGGGGCTATCTAATGAAAAACTGTTTTTT

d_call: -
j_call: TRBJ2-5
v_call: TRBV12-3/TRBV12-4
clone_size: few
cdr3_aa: CASTHRRYQETQYF
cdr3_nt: TGTGCCAGCACCCATCGTAGGTACCAAGAGACCCAGTACTTC

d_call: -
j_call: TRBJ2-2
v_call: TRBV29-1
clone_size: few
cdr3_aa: CSVGRNQGSGELFF
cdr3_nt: TGCAGCGTTGGACGAAATCAGGGCTCCGGGGAGCTGTTTTTT

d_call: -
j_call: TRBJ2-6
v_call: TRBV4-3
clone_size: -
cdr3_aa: CASSRLQSSGANVLTF
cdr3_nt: TGCGCCAGCAGCCGACTCCAGAGCTCTGGGGCCAACGTCCTGACTTTC

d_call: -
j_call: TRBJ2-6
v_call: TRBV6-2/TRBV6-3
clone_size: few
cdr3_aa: CASRPGANVLTF
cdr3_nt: TGTGCCAGCAGGCCGGGAGCCAACGTCCTGACTTTC

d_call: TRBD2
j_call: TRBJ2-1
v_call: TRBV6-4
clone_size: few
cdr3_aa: CASSETSGSNEQFF
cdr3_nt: TGTGCCAGCAGTGAGACGAGCGGGAGCAATGAGCAGTTCTTC

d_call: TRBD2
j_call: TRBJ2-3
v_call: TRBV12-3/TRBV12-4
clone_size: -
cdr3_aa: CASSLYVGLAGGTDTQYF
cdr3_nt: TGTGCCAGCAGTTTGTATGTAGGACTAGCGGGAGGCACAGATACGCAGTATTTT

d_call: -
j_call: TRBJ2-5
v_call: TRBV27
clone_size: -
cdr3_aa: CASSSGQRGETQYF
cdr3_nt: TGTGCCAGCAGTTCCGGACAGCGAGGAGAGACCCAGTACTTC

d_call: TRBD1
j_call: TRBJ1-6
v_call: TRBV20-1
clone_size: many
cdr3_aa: CSAETGGQNSPLHF
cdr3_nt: TGCAGTGCTGAGACAGGGGGCCAGAATTCACCCCTCCACTTT

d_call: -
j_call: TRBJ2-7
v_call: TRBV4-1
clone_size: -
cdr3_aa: CASSHPDRYEQYF
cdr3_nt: TGCGCCAGCAGCCACCCTGACAGGTACGAGCAGTACTTC

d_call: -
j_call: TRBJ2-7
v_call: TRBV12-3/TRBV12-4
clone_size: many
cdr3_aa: CASSLETPRDEQYF
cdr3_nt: TGTGCCAGCAGTCTAGAAACCCCCAGGGACGAGCAGTACTTC

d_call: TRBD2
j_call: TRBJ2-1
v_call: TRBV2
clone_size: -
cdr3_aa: CASNFLASGRWAYNEQFF
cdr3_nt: TGTGCCAGCAACTTCTTGGCTAGCGGGAGATGGGCCTACAATGAGCAGTTCTTC

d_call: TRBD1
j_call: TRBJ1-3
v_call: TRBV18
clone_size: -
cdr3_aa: CASSPLQGPGNTIYF
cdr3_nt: TGTGCCAGCTCACCATTACAGGGGCCTGGAAACACCATATATTTT

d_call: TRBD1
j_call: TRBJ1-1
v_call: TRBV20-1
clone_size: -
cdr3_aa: CSATGTGLNTEAFF
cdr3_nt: TGCAGTGCTACAGGGACAGGGTTGAACACTGAAGCTTTCTTT

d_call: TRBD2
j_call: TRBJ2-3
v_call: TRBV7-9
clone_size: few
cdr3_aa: CASSPEGGGALHTQYF
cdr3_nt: TGTGCCAGCAGCCCGGAGGGCGGGGGGGCCTTGCATACGCAGTATTTT

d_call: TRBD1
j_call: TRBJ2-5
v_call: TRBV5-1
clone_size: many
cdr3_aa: CASSLWTGQETQYF
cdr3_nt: TGCGCCAGCAGCTTGTGGACAGGTCAAGAGACCCAGTACTTC

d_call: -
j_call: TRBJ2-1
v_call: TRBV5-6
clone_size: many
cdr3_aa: CASSLQVISSYNEQFF
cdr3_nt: TGTGCCAGCAGCTTACAGGTTATCAGCTCCTACAATGAGCAGTTCTTC

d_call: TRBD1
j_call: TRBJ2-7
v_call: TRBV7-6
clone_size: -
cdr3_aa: CASSLTYGTGLAYEQYF
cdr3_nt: TGTGCCAGCAGCCTCACCTACGGGACAGGATTGGCCTACGAGCAGTACTTC

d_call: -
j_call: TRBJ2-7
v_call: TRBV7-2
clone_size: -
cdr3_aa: CASSFASIYEQYF
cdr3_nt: TGTGCCAGCAGCTTCGCTAGCATCTACGAGCAGTACTTC

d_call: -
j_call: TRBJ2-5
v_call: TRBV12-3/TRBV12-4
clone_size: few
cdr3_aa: CASSRDQKETQYF
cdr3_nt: TGTGCCAGCAGCCGGGACCAGAAAGAGACCCAGTACTTC

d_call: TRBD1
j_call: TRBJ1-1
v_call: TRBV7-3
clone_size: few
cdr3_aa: CASRETGVNTEAFF
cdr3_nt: TGTGCCAGCAGAGAGACAGGGGTGAACACTGAAGCTTTCTTT

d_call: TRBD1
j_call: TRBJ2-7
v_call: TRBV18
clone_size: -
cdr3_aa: CASSKNAPGQGAHEQYF
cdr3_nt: TGTGCCAGCTCAAAAAACGCTCCGGGACAGGGGGCGCACGAGCAGTACTTC